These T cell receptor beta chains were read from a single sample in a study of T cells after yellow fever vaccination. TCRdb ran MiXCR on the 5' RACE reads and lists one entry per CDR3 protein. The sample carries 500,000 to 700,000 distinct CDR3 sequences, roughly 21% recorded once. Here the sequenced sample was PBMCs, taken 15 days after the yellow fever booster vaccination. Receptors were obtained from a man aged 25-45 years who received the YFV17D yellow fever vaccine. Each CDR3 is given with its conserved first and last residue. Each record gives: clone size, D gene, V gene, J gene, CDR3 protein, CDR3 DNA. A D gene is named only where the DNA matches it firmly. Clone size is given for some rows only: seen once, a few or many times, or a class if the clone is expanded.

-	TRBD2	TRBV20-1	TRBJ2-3	CSARAASGNTDTQYF	TGCAGTGCTAGAGCGGCTAGCGGTAACACAGATACGCAGTATTTT
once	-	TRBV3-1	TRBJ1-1	CASSTTPGPEAFF	TGTGCCAGCAGTACTACTCCGGGACCTGAAGCTTTCTTT
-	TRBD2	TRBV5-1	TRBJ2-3	CASRSGAPGGDTQYF	TGCGCCAGCAGATCCGGGGCTCCGGGAGGGGATACGCAGTATTTT
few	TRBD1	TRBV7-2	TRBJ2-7	CASSQDRGPSYEQYF	TGTGCCAGCAGCCAAGACAGGGGGCCATCCTACGAGCAGTACTTC
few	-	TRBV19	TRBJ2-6	CASSIPGANVLTF	TGTGCCAGTAGTATACCCGGGGCCAACGTCCTGACTTTC
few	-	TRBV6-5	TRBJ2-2	CASSYEAGWKGGELFF	TGTGCCAGCAGTTACGAGGCGGGATGGAAGGGCGGGGAGCTGTTTTTT
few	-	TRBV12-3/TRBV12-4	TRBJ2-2	CASSLRFGVNGELFF	TGTGCCAGCAGTTTACGTTTTGGGGTAAACGGGGAGCTGTTTTTT
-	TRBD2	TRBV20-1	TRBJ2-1	CSARVPGISGSTRHEQFF	TGCAGTGCTAGAGTCCCAGGAATTAGCGGGAGTACTCGCCATGAGCAGTTCTTC
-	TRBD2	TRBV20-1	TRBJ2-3	CSASVLAGGVDTQYF	TGCAGTGCTAGTGTACTAGCGGGAGGGGTAGATACGCAGTATTTT
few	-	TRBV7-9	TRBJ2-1	CASSYPRIF	TGTGCCAGCAGCTACCCCAGAATCTTC
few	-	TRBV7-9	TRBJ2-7	CASGSAWRKNEQYF	TGTGCCAGCGGGTCGGCCTGGAGAAAAAACGAGCAGTACTTC
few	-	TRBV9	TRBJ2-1	CASSVDSGYYNEQFF	TGTGCCAGCAGCGTAGATTCCGGGTACTACAATGAGCAGTTCTTC
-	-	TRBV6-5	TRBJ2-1	CASSYQGYEQFF	TGTGCCAGCAGTTACCAGGGGTATGAGCAGTTCTTC
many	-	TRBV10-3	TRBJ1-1	CAIREGNINTINTEAFF	TGTGCCATCAGGGAGGGCAATATCAACACCATAAACACTGAAGCTTTCTTT
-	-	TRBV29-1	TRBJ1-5	CSAGENQPQHF	TGCAGCGCCGGTGAGAATCAGCCCCAGCATTTT
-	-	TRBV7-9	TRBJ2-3	CASSWSLNPTDTQYF	TGTGCCAGCAGCTGGAGCCTTAACCCCACAGATACGCAGTATTTT
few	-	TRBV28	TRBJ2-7	CASGSRQEPTYEQYF	TGTGCCAGCGGAAGTCGACAGGAGCCAACCTACGAGCAGTACTTC
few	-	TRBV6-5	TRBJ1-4	CASSSPGGNEKLFF	TGTGCCAGCAGTTCCCCGGGGGGCAATGAAAAACTGTTTTTT
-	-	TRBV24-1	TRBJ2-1	CATRKGLEQFF	TGTGCCACCAGAAAAGGACTGGAGCAGTTCTTC
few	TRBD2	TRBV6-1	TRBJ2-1	CASSTISGRAFYEQFF	TGTGCCAGCAGTACCATTAGCGGGAGGGCCTTCTATGAGCAGTTCTTC
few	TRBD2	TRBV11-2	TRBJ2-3	CASSFFPGLAAQRTQYF	TGTGCCAGCAGCTTCTTTCCGGGACTAGCGGCACAACGTACGCAGTATTTT
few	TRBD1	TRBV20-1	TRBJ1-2	CSASLDRGYGYTF	TGCAGTGCTAGCCTGGACAGGGGTTATGGCTACACCTTC
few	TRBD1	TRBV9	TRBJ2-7	CASSRDRGPEQYF	TGTGCCAGCAGCCGGGACAGGGGGCCCGAGCAGTACTTC
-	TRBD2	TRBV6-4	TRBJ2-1	CASSARTSGSYNEQFF	TGTGCCAGCAGTGCACGGACTAGCGGCTCCTACAATGAGCAGTTCTTC
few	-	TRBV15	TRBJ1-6	CATSRDMVPSSYNSPLHF	TGTGCCACCAGCAGAGATATGGTCCCGAGCTCCTATAATTCACCCCTCCACTTT
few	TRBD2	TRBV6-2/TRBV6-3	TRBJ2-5	CASSYRTSGREYSETQYF	TGTGCCAGCAGTTACCGGACTAGCGGGAGGGAGTATTCAGAGACCCAGTACTTC
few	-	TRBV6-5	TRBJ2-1	CASTTGGLFF	TGTGCCAGCACCACCGGGGGGCTCTTCTTC
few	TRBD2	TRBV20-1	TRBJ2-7	CSAIEPGLAQYEQYF	TGCAGTGCCATCGAACCGGGACTAGCCCAATACGAGCAGTACTTC
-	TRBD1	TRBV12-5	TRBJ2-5	CASGRDRAETQYF	TGTGCTAGTGGCAGAGACAGGGCTGAGACCCAGTACTTC
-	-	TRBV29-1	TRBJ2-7	CSTRGGSEEQYF	TGCAGCACTAGAGGTGGGAGTGAGGAGCAGTACTTC
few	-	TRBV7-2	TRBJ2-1	CASSQSLANEQFF	TGTGCCAGCAGCCAGTCGCTCGCCAATGAGCAGTTCTTC
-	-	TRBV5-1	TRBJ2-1	CASSSDQGLQFF	TGCGCCAGCAGTTCCGATCAGGGGCTGCAGTTCTTC
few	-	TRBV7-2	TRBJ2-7	CASSLTREQYF	TGTGCCAGCAGCTTGACAAGGGAGCAGTACTTC
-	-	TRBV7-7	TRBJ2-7	CASSLSLIHEQYF	TGTGCCAGCAGCCTATCACTAATCCACGAGCAGTACTTC
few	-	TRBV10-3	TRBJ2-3	CAISPDTDTQYF	TGTGCCATCAGTCCAGACACAGATACGCAGTATTTT
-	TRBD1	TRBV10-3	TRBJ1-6	CAISESQGASSYNSPLHF	TGTGCCATCAGTGAGTCGCAGGGGGCGAGCTCCTATAATTCACCCCTCCACTTT
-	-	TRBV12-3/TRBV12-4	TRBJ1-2	CASSKGGGYTF	TGTGCCAGCAGTAAAGGGGGTGGCTACACCTTC
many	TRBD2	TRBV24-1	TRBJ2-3	CATSDAPSGGPTDTQYF	TGTGCCACCAGTGATGCGCCTAGCGGGGGGCCCACAGATACGCAGTATTTT
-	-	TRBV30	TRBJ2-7	CAWTLRTAGEQYF	TGTGCCTGGACCCTAAGGACAGCCGGAGAGCAGTACTTC
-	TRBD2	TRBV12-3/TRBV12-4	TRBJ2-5	CASSSNTGTSGETQYF	TGTGCCAGCAGTTCCAACACCGGGACTAGCGGAGAGACCCAGTACTTC
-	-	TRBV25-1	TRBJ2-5	CASRGTAWLTQYF	TGTGCCAGCCGGGGGACAGCCTGGCTGACCCAGTACTTC
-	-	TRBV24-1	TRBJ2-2	CATSDLINTGELFF	TGTGCCACCAGTGATTTGATAAACACCGGGGAGCTGTTTTTT
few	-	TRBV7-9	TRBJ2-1	CASSLSTYSYNEQFF	TGTGCCAGCAGCTTATCCACATACTCCTACAATGAGCAGTTCTTC
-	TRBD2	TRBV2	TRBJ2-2	CASRLAGGRTGELFF	TGTGCCAGCAGACTAGCGGGAGGTCGGACCGGGGAGCTGTTTTTT
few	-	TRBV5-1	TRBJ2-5	CASSFSEETQYF	TGCGCCAGCAGCTTTTCGGAAGAGACCCAGTACTTC
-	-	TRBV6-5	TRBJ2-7	CASSFRELGLSYEQYF	TGTGCCAGCAGTTTTCGGGAGCTGGGACTCTCCTACGAGCAGTACTTC
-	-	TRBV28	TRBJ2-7	CASMSTGYEQYF	TGTGCCAGCATGAGTACTGGCTACGAGCAGTACTTC
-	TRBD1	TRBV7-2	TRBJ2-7	CASSRTGTGNYEQYF	TGTGCCAGCAGCCGAACTGGGACAGGGAACTACGAGCAGTACTTC